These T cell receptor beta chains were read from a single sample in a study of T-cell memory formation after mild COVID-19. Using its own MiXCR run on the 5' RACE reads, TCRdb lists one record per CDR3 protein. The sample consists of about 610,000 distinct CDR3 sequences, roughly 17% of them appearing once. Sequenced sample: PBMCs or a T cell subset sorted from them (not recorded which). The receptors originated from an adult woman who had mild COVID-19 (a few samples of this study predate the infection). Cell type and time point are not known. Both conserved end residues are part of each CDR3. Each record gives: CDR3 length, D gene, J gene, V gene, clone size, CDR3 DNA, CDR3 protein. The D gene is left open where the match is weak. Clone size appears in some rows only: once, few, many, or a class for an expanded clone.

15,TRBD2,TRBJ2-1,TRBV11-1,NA,TGTGCCAGCAGCCTCCCCTCGGGAGGGAGTAATGAGCAGTTCTTC,CASSLPSGGSNEQFF
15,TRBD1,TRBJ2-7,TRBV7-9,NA,TGTGCCAGCAGCTCACCTACAGGGGTCTCCTACGAGCAGTACTTC,CASSSPTGVSYEQYF
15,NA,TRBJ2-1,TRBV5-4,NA,TGTGCCAGCAGCCAGCTTAAGGGATCCTACAATGAGCAGTTCTTC,CASSQLKGSYNEQFF
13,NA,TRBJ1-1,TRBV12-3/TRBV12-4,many,TGTGCCAGCATAGTCTCGCTGAACACTGAAGCTTTCTTT,CASIVSLNTEAFF
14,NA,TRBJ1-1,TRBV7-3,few,TGTGCCAGCAGACGAACAGGGCGGGACACTGAAGCTTTCTTT,CASRRTGRDTEAFF
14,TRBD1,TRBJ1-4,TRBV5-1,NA,TGCGCCAGCAGCTTCAACAGGGGCGGTGAAAAACTGTTTTTT,CASSFNRGGEKLFF
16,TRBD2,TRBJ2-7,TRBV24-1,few,TGTGCCACCAGTGACGTGACTAGCGGAGCCATCTACGAGCAGTACTTC,CATSDVTSGAIYEQYF
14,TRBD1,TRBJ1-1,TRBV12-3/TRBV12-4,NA,TGTGCCAGCAGTTTCAGGGGGCTTGACACTGAAGCTTTCTTT,CASSFRGLDTEAFF
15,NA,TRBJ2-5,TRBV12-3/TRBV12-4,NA,TGTGCCAGCAGTTTAATAGGACACATGGGAGAGACCCAGTACTTC,CASSLIGHMGETQYF
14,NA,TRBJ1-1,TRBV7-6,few,TGTGCCAGCAGCTCCCTCTCCGGGGGCGAAGGGGCTTTCTTT,CASSSLSGGEGAFF
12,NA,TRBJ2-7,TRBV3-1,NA,TGTGCCAGCAGCCAAGCCGGACAGCCCACTTACTTC,CASSQAGQPTYF
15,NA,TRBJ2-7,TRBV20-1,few,TGCAGTGCAAGAGGAGCTGTCGGGCTCTCCTACGAGCAGTACTTC,CSARGAVGLSYEQYF
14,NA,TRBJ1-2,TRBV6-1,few,TGTGCCAGCAGTGAAGATCCCAGGGAAGGGGATTACACCTTC,CASSEDPREGDYTF
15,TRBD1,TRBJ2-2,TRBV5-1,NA,TGCGCCAGCAGCTCGGGACAGCGCAACACCGGGGAGCTGTTTTTT,CASSSGQRNTGELFF
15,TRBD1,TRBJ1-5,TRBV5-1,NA,TGCGCCAGCAGCCTAACAGGGGCCCTCAATCAGCCCCAGCATTTT,CASSLTGALNQPQHF
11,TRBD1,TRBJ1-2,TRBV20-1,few,TGCAGTGCGGACAGGGGGTTTGGATTACTCTTC,CSADRGFGLLF
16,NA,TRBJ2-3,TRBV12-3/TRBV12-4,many,TGTGCCAGCATTAAAGCCGGGACAACTAGCACAGATACGCAGTATTTT,CASIKAGTTSTDTQYF
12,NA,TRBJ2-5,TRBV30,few,TGTGCCTGGAGCCCGGGAACAGAGACCCAGTACTTC,CAWSPGTETQYF
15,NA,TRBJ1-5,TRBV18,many,TGTGCCAGCTCACCTACCCCATATAGCAATCAGCCCCAGCATTTT,CASSPTPYSNQPQHF
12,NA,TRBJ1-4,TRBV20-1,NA,TGCAGTGCTAGAGTCACAGGGCAAAAACTGTTTTTT,CSARVTGQKLFF
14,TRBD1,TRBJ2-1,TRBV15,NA,TGTGCCACCAGCTCCCGTCAGGGGGCCTATGAGCAGTTCTTC,CATSSRQGAYEQFF
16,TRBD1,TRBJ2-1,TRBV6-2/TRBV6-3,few,TGTGCCAGCAGTTACATGAGGGACAGCTCCTACAATGAGCAGTTCTTC,CASSYMRDSSYNEQFF
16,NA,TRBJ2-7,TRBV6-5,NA,TGTGCCAGCAGTTACTGGTCCGGGTCCGGGATTTACGAGCAGTACTTC,CASSYWSGSGIYEQYF
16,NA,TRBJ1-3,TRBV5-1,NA,TGCGCCAGCAGCTTGAACAGCGGTCAGTCTGGAAACACCATATATTTT,CASSLNSGQSGNTIYF
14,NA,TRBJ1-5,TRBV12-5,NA,TGTGCTAGTGGTTTGGTCGGCTTCAATCAGCCCCAGCATTTT,CASGLVGFNQPQHF
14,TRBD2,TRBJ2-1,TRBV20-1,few,TGCAGTGCTAGTTTGCCAGCGGGAGGGCCTGAGCAGTTCTTC,CSASLPAGGPEQFF
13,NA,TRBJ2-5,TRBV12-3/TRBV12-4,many,TGTGCCAGCAGTTTAGGCGGGGTCGAGACCCAGTACTTC,CASSLGGVETQYF
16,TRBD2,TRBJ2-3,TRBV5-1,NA,TGCGCCAGCAGCTTGGTTAGCGGGCCTAGCACAGATACGCAGTATTTT,CASSLVSGPSTDTQYF
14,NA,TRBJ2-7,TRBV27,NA,TGTGCCAGCAGTTCCCGGGACATAGCCTACGAGCAGTACTTC,CASSSRDIAYEQYF
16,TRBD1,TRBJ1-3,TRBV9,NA,TGTGCCAGCAGTCTACGGGGACAGCACTCTGGAAACACCATATATTTT,CASSLRGQHSGNTIYF
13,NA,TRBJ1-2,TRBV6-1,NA,TGTGCCACCCTGGCCGGGGGGCTGTATGGCTACACCTTC,CATLAGGLYGYTF
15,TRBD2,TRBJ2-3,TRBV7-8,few,TGTGCCAGCAGCTTTGTAGCGGGAGTAGAAGATACGCAGTATTTT,CASSFVAGVEDTQYF
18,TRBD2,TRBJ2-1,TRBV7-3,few,TGTGCCAGCAGCTTAAGAAGTCTGGCGGGAGCGGGATACAATGAGCAGTTCTTC,CASSLRSLAGAGYNEQFF
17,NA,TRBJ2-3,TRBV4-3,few,TGCGCCAGCAGCCAAGAAGGACGGCGCAGGGGCACAGATACGCAGTATTTT,CASSQEGRRRGTDTQYF
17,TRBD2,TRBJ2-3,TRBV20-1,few,TGCAGTGCTACCTTCCCCTTAGCGGGTGTTCTCACAGATACGCAGTATTTT,CSATFPLAGVLTDTQYF
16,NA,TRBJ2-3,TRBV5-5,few,TGTGCCAGCAGACTCACTCTCGGCCCTACGGCAGATACGCAGTATTTT,CASRLTLGPTADTQYF
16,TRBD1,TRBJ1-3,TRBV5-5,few,TGTGCCAGCAGCTACGGGGACAGGCACTCTGGAAACACCATATATTTT,CASSYGDRHSGNTIYF
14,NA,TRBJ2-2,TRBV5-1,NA,TGCGCCAGCAGGGATAGGTCTAACACCGGGGAGCTGTTTTTT,CASRDRSNTGELFF
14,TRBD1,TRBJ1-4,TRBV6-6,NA,TGTGCCACCTCAGATGGGAGGGGGCGTGAAAAACTGTTTTTT,CATSDGRGREKLFF
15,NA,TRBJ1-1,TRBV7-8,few,TGTGCCAGCAGGGACAATCTCGTCATGAACACTGAAGCTTTCTTT,CASRDNLVMNTEAFF
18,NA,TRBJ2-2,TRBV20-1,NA,TGCAGTGCTAGAGCCAATATCGAGTTCCAGCGGAACACCGGGGAGCTGTTTTTT,CSARANIEFQRNTGELFF
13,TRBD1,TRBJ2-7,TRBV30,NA,TGTGCCTTGGCAGGGGGAGTTACCTACGAGCAGTACTTC,CALAGGVTYEQYF
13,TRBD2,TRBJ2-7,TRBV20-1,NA,TGCAGTGCTAGGGCGGGGGGTACCTACGAGCAGTACTTC,CSARAGGTYEQYF
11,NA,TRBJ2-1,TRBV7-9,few,TGTGCCAGCGGCGTGTGGGATGAGCAGTTCTTC,CASGVWDEQFF
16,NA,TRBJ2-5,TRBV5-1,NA,TGCGCCAGCAGCTTTAATACCAGGGTGCCGCAAGAGACCCAGTACTTC,CASSFNTRVPQETQYF
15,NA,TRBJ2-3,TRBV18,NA,TGTGCCAGCTCACCAACCACATCCAGCACAGATACGCAGTATTTT,CASSPTTSSTDTQYF
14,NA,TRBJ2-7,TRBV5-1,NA,TGCGCCAGCAGCTTGGCGGGAGAGTCCTACGAGCAGTACTTC,CASSLAGESYEQYF
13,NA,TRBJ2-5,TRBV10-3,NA,TGTGCCATCAGTGAGGGTCCGGGGGAGACCCAGTACTTC,CAISEGPGETQYF
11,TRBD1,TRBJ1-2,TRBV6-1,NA,TGTGCCAGCAGATCAGGGGGTGGCTACACCTTC,CASRSGGGYTF
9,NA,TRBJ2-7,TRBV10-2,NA,TGCGCCATTGGATACGAGCAGTACTTC,CAIGYEQYF
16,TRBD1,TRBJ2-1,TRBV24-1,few,TGTGCCACCGCTAAATTAGCAGGCAGGGGGCCCAATGAGCAGTTCTTC,CATAKLAGRGPNEQFF
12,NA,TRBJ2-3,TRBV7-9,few,TGTGCCAGCAGCCCGAGGGGGAATACGCAGTATTTT,CASSPRGNTQYF
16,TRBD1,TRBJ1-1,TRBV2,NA,TGTGCCAGCACTGTAGACAGGGGGTTCGATGGGACTGAAGCTTTCTTT,CASTVDRGFDGTEAFF
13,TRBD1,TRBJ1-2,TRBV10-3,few,TGTGCCACGGGACAGGGGCAGAACTATGGCTACACCTTC,CATGQGQNYGYTF